Sequencing of this T cell receptor beta chain was carried out in a study of neurological immune-mediated disorders. A single record per CDR3 protein comes from TCRdb applying MiXCR to the 5' RACE reads. This sample has 70,000 to 95,000 distinct CDR3 sequences, with 13% found just once. This clonotype has a count of ten or more. Described time point: longitudinal time-point 2. This clonotype originated in a female donor with HTLV-1-associated myelopathy (HAM/TSP). The sequenced sample consisted of PBMCs.

Here the CDR3 reads CASSQEGEGQPQHF. The CDR3 DNA reads TGCGCCAGCAGCCAAGAAGGAGAGGGGCAGCCCCAGCATTTT. The genes are TRBV4-1 and TRBJ1-5; TRBD1 is a possible D gene (5 bases). Looked up from germline, CDR1 is MGHRA and CDR2 is YSYEKL. The germline V and J ends were trimmed by 0 bases and 7 bases, with 10 bases remaining between them. The CDR3 has 14 amino acids.